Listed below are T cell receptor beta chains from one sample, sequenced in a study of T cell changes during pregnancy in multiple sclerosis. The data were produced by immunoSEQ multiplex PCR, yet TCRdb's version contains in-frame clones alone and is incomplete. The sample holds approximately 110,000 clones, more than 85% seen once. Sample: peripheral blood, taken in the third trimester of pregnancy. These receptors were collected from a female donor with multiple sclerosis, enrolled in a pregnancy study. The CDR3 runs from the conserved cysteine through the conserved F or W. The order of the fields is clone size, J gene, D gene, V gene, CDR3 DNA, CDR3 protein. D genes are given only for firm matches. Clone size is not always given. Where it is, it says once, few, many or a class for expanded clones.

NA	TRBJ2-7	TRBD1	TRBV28	TGTGCCAGCAGCCCGACAGGGAGTTCGAAAGAGCAGTACTTC	CASSPTGSSKEQYF
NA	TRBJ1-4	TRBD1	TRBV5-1	TGCGCCAGCAGCGAGGACAGGGAGAATGAAAAACTGTTTTTT	CASSEDRENEKLFF
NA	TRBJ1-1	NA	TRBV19	TGTGCCAGTAGTCGGAACAGGGAAGCTTTCTTT	CASSRNREAFF
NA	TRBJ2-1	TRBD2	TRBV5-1	TGCGCCAGCAGCTTGGGACTAGCGGGGGCCATTTCCTACAATGAGCAGTTCTTC	CASSLGLAGAISYNEQFF
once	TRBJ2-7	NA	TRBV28	TGTGCCAGCAGTTTTTTTGGGAGCTCCTACGAGCAGTACTTC	CASSFFGSSYEQYF
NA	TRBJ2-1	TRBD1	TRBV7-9	TGTGCCAGCAGCTTGGGCCCCCGGCAGATACAGGGGTCCTACAATGAGCAGTTCTTC	CASSLGPRQIQGSYNEQFF
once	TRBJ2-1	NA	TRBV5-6	TGTGCCAGCAGCTTCGTGATTAGCCCGGCGGGCCGGGCGGTCAATGAGCAGTTCTTC	CASSFVISPAGRAVNEQFF
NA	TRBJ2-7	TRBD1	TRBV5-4	TGTGCCAGCAGCCAAGGGACAGGGGATACTTACGAGCAGTACTTC	CASSQGTGDTYEQYF
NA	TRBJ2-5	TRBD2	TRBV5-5	TGTGCCAGTAGCGGACTAGCGACTCAAGAGACCCAGTACTTC	CASSGLATQETQYF
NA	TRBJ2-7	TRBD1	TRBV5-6	TGTGCCAGCAGTCCGAGACGACAGGGGGCCTACGAGCAGTACTTC	CASSPRRQGAYEQYF
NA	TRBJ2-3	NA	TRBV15	TGTGCCACCAGCAGAGGGCTATCAGGCGGAGGTGGCGCAGATACGCAGTATTTT	CATSRGLSGGGGADTQYF
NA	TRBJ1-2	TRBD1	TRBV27	TGTGCCAGCAGTGGACAGGGTGCGCCATATGGCTACACCTTC	CASSGQGAPYGYTF
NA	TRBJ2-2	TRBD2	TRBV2	TGTGCCAGCAGCTGGACTAGCGGGGGAACAAACACCGGGGAGCTGTTTTTT	CASSWTSGGTNTGELFF
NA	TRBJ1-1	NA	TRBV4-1	TGCGCCAGCAGCCCCCGAGGCACTGAAGCTTTCTTT	CASSPRGTEAFF
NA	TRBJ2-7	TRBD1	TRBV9	TGTGCCAGCAGCGAGGGAATCGGGACAGGAACCGTCGAGCAGTACTTC	CASSEGIGTGTVEQYF
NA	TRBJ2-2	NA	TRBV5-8	TGTGCCAGCACCAATGGGAGGAACACCGGGGAGCTGTTTTTT	CASTNGRNTGELFF
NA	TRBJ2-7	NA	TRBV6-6	TGTGCCAGCAGTTATATCCGAGACTCCAACTACGAGCAGTACTTC	CASSYIRDSNYEQYF
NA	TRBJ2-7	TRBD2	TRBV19	TGTGCCAGTAGTATAGGCGGACGGGAGGGGTACGAGCAGTACTTC	CASSIGGREGYEQYF
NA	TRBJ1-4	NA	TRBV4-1	TGCGCCAGCAGCCAAGGGCGTGCGGAGGAAAAACTGTTTTTT	CASSQGRAEEKLFF
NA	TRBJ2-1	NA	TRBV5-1	TGCGCCAGCCACAGACTACCTCGGGATGAGCAGTTCTTC	CASHRLPRDEQFF
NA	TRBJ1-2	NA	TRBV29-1	TGCAGCGTTGAAGGGGAGGGTACTAACTATGGCTACACCTTC	CSVEGEGTNYGYTF
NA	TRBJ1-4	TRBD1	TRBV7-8	TGTGCCAGCAGATCAGGGGGGAATGAAAAACTGTTTTTT	CASRSGGNEKLFF
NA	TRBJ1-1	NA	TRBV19	TGTGCCAGTAGTTCCTATACCAGGGGATCTGAAGCTTTCTTT	CASSSYTRGSEAFF
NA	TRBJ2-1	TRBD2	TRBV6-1	TGTGCCAGCAGCGGGACTAGCGGGAGGTACAATGAGCAGTTCTTC	CASSGTSGRYNEQFF
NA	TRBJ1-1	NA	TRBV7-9	TGTGCCAGCAGCTTTCAGATGAACACTGAAGCTTTCTTT	CASSFQMNTEAFF
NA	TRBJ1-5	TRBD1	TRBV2	TGTGCCAGCAGCCTTACAGGGGATAGCAATCAGCCCCAGCATTTT	CASSLTGDSNQPQHF
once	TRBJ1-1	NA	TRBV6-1	TGTGCCAGCAGTGAAGTACGCGACAGGCACGCTATCAAAGCTTTCTTT	CASSEVRDRHAIKAFF